This T cell receptor beta chain is from a study of early T cells in non-severe SARS-CoV-2 infection. Study details: Alpha and beta chains were unpaired, from unsorted whole-blood bulk RNA.

This clonotype was counted many times. V was shortened by 1 base and J by 6 bases, with 18 bases between the two germline ends. The CDR3 has 16 amino acids. Germline V CDR1 and CDR2: MNHEY, SMNVEV (reference sequence). Individual cDNA molecules each received unique molecular identifiers attached to them. TCRdb re-called the 5' RACE reads through MiXCR, storing one row per CDR3 protein. The table has 50,000 or so distinct CDR3 sequences, roughly an eighth seen once. V and J are TRBV27 and TRBJ1-1; tentative D call: TRBD1 (6 bases). The receptor comes from an adult who was a healthcare worker with PCR-confirmed SARS-CoV-2 infection or an uninfected control (not recorded which). The sequenced sample was whole blood. The CDR3 reads CASSLYREGDKPEAFF. The CDR3 nucleotides are TGTGCCAGCAGTTTATACAGGGAGGGAGATAAACCTGAAGCTTTCTTT.